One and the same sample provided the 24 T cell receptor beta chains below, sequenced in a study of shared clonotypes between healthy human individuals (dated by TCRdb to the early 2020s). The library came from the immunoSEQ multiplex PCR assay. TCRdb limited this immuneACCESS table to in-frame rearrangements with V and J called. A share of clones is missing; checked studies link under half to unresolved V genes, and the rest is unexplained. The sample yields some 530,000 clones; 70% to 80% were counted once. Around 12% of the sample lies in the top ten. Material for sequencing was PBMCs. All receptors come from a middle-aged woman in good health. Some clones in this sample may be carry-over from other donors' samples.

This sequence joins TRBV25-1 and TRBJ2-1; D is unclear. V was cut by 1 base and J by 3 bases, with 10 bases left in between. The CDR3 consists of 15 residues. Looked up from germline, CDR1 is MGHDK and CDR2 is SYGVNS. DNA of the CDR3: TGTGCCAGCAGTGAATCGACAACCGGCTACAATGAGCAGTTCTTC. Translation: CASSESTTGYNEQFF.

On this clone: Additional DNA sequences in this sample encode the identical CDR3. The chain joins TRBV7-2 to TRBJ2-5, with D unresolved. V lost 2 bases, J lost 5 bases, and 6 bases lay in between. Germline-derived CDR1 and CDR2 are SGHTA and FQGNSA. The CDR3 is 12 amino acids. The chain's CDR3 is CASSLLGETQYF. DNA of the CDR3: TGTGCCAGCAGCTTACTCGGGGAGACCCAGTACTTC.

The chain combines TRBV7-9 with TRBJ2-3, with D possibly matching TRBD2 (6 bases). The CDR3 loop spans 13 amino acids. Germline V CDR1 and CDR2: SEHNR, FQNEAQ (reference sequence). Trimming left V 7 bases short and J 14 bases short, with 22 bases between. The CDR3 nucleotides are TGTGCCAGCACCCCTGGGGAAGTGCGGGATTCGTATTTT. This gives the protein CASTPGEVRDSYF.

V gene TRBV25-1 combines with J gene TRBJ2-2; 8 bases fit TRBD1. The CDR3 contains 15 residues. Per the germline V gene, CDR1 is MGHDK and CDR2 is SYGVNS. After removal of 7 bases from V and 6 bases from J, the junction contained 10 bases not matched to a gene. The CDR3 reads CASTRGQDPAGELFF. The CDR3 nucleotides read TGTGCCAGCACCCGGGGACAGGACCCGGCCGGGGAGCTGTTTTTT. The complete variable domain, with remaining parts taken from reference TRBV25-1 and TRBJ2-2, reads EADIYQTPRYLVIGTGKKITLECSQTMGHDKMYWYQQDPGMELHLIHYSYGVNSTEKGDLSSESTVSRIRTEHFPLTLESARPSHTSQYLCASTRGQDPAGELFFGEGSRLTVL.

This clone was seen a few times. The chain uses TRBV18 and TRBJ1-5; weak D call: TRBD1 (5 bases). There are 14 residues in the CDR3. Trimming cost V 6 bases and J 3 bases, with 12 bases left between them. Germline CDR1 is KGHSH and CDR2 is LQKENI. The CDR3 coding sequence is TGTGCCAGCTCCCAGGGCAGCTCCAATCAGCCCCAGCATTTT. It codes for CASSQGSSNQPQHF.

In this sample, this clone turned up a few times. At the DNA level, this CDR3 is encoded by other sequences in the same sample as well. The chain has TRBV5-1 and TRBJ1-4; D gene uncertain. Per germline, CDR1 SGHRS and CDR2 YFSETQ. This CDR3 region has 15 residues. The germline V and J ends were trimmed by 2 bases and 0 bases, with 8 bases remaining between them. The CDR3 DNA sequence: TGCGCCAGCAGCTTCACGGCTGCAACTAATGAAAAACTGTTTTTT. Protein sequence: CASSFTAATNEKLFF.

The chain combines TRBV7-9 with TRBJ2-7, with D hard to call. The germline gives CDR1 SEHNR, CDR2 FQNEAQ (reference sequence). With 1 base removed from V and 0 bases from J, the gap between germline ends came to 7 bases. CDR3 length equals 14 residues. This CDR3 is CASSLGRNSYEQYF. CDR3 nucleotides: TGTGCCAGCAGCTTAGGGCGCAACTCCTACGAGCAGTACTTC.

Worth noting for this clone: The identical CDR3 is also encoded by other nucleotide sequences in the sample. CDR3 nucleotide sequence: TGTGCCAGCAGTCTCAGCCGGAACACTGAAGCTTTCTTT. Protein sequence: CASSLSRNTEAFF. V is TRBV27 and J is TRBJ1-1; D gene unclear. Per germline, CDR1 MNHEY and CDR2 SMNVEV (reference sequence). Trimming left V 5 bases short and J 1 base short, with 8 bases between. This CDR3 region has 13 residues.

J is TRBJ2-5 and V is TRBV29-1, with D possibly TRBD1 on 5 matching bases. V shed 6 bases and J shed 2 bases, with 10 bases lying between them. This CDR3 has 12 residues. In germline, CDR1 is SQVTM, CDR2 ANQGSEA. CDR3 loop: CSVSDIQETQYF. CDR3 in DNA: TGCAGCGTGTCGGACATACAAGAGACCCAGTACTTC.

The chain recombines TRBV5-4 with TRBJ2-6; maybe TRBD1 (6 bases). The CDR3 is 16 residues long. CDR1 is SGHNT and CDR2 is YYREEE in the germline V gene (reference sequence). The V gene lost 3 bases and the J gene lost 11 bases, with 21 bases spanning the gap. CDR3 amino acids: CASSSGLDRWSDVLTF. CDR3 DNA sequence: TGTGCCAGCAGCTCGGGATTAGACAGGTGGAGTGACGTCCTGACTTTC.

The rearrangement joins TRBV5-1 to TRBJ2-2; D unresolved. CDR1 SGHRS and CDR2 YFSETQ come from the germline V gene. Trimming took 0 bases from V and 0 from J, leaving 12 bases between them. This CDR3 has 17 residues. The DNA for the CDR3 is TGCGCCAGCAGCTTGGTCCCTCCTAGTTCGAACACCGGGGAGCTGTTTTTT. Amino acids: CASSLVPPSSNTGELFF.

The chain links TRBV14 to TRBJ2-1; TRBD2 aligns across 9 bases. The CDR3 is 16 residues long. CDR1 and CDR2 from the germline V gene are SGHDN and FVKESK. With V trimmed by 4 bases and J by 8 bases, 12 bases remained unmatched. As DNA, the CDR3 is TGTGCCAGCAGCCGTGGAGCGGGAGGATGGGCTGATGAGCAGTTCTTC. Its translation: CASSRGAGGWADEQFF.

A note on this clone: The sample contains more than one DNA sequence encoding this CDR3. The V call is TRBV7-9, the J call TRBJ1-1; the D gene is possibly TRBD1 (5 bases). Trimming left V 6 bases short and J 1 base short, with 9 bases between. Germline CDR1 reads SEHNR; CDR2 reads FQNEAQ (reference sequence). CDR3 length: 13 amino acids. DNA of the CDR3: TGTGCCAGCAGTTTTACAGGGAACACTGAAGCTTTCTTT. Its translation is CASSFTGNTEAFF.

CDR3 residues: CASSIVSEAFF. CDR3 DNA: TGTGCCAGTAGTATTGTATCTGAAGCTTTCTTT. The chain has TRBV19 and TRBJ1-1, with D hard to call. Trimming pared 3 bases from V and 6 bases from J, leaving 5 bases between. The CDR3 spans 11 residues. Per germline, CDR1 LNHDA and CDR2 SQIVND (reference sequence). Filled out from reference TRBV19 and TRBJ1-1, the complete variable domain reads DGGITQSPKYLFRKEGQNVTLSCEQNLNHDAMYWYRQDPGQGLRLIYYSQIVNDFQKGDIAEGYSVSREKKESFPLTVTSAQKNPTAFYLCASSIVSEAFFGQGTRLTVV.

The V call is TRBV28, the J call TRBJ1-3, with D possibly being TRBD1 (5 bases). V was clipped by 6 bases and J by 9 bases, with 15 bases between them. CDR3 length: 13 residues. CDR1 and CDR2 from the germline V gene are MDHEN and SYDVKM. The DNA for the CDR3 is TGTGCCAGCAGCCCCACCAGGGTAGGCACCATATATTTT. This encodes CASSPTRVGTIYF.

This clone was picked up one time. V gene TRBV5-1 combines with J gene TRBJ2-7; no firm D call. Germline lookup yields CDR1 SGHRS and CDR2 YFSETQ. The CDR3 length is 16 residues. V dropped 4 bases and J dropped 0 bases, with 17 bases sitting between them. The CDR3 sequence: CASSPHGLELSYEQYF. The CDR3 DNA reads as TGCGCCAGCAGCCCCCATGGGTTAGAACTCTCCTACGAGCAGTACTTC. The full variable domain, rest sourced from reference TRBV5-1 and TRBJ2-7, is KAGVTQTPRYLIKTRGQQVTLSCSPISGHRSVSWYQQTPGQGLQFLFEYFSETQRNKGNFPGRFSGRQFSNSRSEMNVSTLELGDSALYLCASSPHGLELSYEQYFGPGTRLTVT.

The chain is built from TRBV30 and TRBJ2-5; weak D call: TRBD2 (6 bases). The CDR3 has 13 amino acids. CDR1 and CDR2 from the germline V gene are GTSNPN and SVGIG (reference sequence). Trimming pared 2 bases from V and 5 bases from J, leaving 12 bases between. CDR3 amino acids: CAWSRAGWETQYF. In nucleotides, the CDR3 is TGTGCCTGGAGTCGGGCGGGATGGGAGACCCAGTACTTC.

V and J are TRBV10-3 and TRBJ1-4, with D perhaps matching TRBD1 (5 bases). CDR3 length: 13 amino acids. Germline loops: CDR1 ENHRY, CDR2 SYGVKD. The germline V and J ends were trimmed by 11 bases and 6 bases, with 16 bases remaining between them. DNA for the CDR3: TGTGCCTCCCGGGGTGCGGGGGATGAAAAACTGTTTTTT. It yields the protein CASRGAGDEKLFF.

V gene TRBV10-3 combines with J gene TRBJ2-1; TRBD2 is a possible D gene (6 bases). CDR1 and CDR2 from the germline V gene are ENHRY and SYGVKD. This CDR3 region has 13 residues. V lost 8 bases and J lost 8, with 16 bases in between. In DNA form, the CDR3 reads TGTGCCATCTCAGCGGGTGGTCTGTATGAGCAGTTCTTC. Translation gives CAISAGGLYEQFF.

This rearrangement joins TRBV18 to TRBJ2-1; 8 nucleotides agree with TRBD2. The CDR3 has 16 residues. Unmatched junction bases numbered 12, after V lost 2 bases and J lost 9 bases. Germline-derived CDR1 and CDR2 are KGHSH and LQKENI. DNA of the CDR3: TGTGCCAGCTCACCATTAGCCGGGAGGGCCGGGGGTGAGCAGTTCTTC. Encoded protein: CASSPLAGRAGGEQFF.

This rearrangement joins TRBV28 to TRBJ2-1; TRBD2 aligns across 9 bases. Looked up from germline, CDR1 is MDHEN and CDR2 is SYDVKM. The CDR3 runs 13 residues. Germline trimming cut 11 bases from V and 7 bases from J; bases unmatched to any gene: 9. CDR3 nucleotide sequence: TGTGCCGGAGGTCTAGCGGGATCTAATGAGCAGTTCTTC. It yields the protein CAGGLAGSNEQFF. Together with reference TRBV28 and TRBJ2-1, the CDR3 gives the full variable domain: DVKVTQSSRYLVKRTGEKVFLECVQDMDHENMFWYRQDPGLGLRLIYFSYDVKMKEKGDIPEGYSVSREKKERFSLILESASTNQTSMYLCAGGLAGSNEQFFGPGTRLTVL.

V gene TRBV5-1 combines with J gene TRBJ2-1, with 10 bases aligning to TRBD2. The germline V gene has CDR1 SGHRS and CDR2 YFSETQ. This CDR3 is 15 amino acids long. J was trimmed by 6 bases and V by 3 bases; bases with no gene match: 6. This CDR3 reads CASSSLAGAGNEQFF. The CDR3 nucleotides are TGCGCCAGCAGCTCGCTAGCGGGAGCCGGCAATGAGCAGTTCTTC.

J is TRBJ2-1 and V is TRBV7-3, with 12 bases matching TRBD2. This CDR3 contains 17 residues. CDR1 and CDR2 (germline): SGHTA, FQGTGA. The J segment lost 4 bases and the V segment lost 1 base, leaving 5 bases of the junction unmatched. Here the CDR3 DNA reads TGTGCCAGCAGCTTAAGGGGAACTAGCGGGGGGTACAATGAGCAGTTCTTC. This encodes CASSLRGTSGGYNEQFF.

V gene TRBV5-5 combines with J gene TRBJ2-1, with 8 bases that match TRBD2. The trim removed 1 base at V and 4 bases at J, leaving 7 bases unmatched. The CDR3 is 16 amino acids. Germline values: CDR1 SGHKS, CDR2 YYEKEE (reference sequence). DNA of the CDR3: TGTGCCAGCAGCTTGATCAGCGGGAGTCTGTACAATGAGCAGTTCTTC. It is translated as CASSLISGSLYNEQFF.